These T cell receptor beta chains were read from a single sample in a study of shared clonotypes between healthy human individuals. Using immunoSEQ multiplex PCR, the repertoire was profiled, and TCRdb retains in-frame clones only, with some absent. The table shows around 510,000 clones, with around 78% occurring only once. Sequenced input: PBMCs. These receptor sequences come from a woman in her 40s in good health. Some clones in this sample may be carry-over from other donors' samples. Both conserved end residues are part of each CDR3. Fields, in order: clone size, V gene, J gene, D gene, CDR3 DNA, CDR3 protein. A D gene is named only where the DNA matches it firmly. A clone size is listed for some rows: how often the clone was seen (once, few, many), or a class if it is expanded.

size: -
V: TRBV18
J: TRBJ2-3
D: -
DNA: TGTGCCAGCTCACCTTCCGATACGCAGTATTTT
CDR3: CASSPSDTQYF

size: -
V: TRBV11-2
J: TRBJ1-4
D: -
DNA: TGTGCCAGCAGCTTAGATAGTGAGGGAGCAAAACTGTTTTTT
CDR3: CASSLDSEGAKLFF

size: -
V: TRBV11-3
J: TRBJ1-1
D: TRBD1
DNA: TGTGCCAGCAGCTTAGATACAGGGGGCACTGAAGCTTTCTTT
CDR3: CASSLDTGGTEAFF

size: -
V: TRBV7-6
J: TRBJ2-7
D: -
DNA: TGTGCCAGCAGCCTCTTTATGGCTTTGAAGGGACGCCACATCTACGAGCAGTACTTC
CDR3: CASSLFMALKGRHIYEQYF

size: -
V: TRBV5-1
J: TRBJ2-7
D: TRBD1
DNA: TGCGCCAGCAGCTTTGGACAGGGGACGGACGAGCAGTACTTC
CDR3: CASSFGQGTDEQYF

size: -
V: TRBV28
J: TRBJ1-2
D: -
DNA: TGTGCCAGCAGTTTAGTGTCCACTAACTATGGCTACACCTTC
CDR3: CASSLVSTNYGYTF

size: -
V: TRBV5-1
J: TRBJ1-6
D: TRBD1
DNA: TGCGCCAGCAGCCCAGGACAGGGGGAATTAACCCTCCACTTT
CDR3: CASSPGQGELTLHF

size: -
V: TRBV13
J: TRBJ1-3
D: -
DNA: TGTGCCAGCAGCTTAGCCAGGGCTGGCGGAAACACCATATATTTT
CDR3: CASSLARAGGNTIYF

size: -
V: TRBV4-1
J: TRBJ1-4
D: -
DNA: TGCGCCAGCAGCCAAGTGTCGGGGGAAAAACTGTTTTTT
CDR3: CASSQVSGEKLFF

size: few
V: TRBV15
J: TRBJ1-1
D: -
DNA: TGTGCCACCAGCAGAGATTTGGCGGCTCGGACTGAAGCTTTCTTT
CDR3: CATSRDLAARTEAFF

size: -
V: TRBV6-1
J: TRBJ1-1
D: -
DNA: TGTGCCAGCAGAGTGGGGTACGACACTGAAGCTTTCTTT
CDR3: CASRVGYDTEAFF

size: many
V: TRBV4-1
J: TRBJ1-5
D: -
DNA: TGCGCCAGCAGCCAAGATTGGGGGTACAATCAGCCCCAGCATTTT
CDR3: CASSQDWGYNQPQHF

size: -
V: TRBV5-1
J: TRBJ1-2
D: -
DNA: TGCGCCAGCAGCATCTCACGGGGAAGCGGCTACACCTTC
CDR3: CASSISRGSGYTF

size: few
V: TRBV4-2
J: TRBJ2-1
D: -
DNA: TGTGCCAGCAGCCAAAAGGGCGGGTGGGCTTACAATGAGCAGTTCTTC
CDR3: CASSQKGGWAYNEQFF

size: -
V: TRBV29-1
J: TRBJ1-1
D: -
DNA: TGCAGCGCCCAAAGGGGGACTGAAGCTTTCTTT
CDR3: CSAQRGTEAFF

size: -
V: TRBV28
J: TRBJ2-6
D: TRBD1
DNA: TGTGCCAGCAGGCGCGACAGGGCCAGTTCTGGGGCCAACGTCCTGACTTTC
CDR3: CASRRDRASSGANVLTF

size: -
V: TRBV5-1
J: TRBJ2-1
D: TRBD2
DNA: TGCGCCAGCAGGTCGGCGGGAGGGGCCTACAATGAGCAGTTCTTC
CDR3: CASRSAGGAYNEQFF

size: -
V: TRBV14
J: TRBJ2-1
D: TRBD1
DNA: TGTGCCAGCAGCCAAGAGGCAGGGGGATATGAGCAGTTCTTC
CDR3: CASSQEAGGYEQFF

size: many
V: TRBV2
J: TRBJ2-1
D: -
DNA: TGTGCCAGCTTCGAGAACGGGATCAACAATGAGCAGTTCTTC
CDR3: CASFENGINNEQFF

size: -
V: TRBV30
J: TRBJ1-1
D: TRBD1
DNA: TGTGCCTGGAGCATGGACAGGGGAACTGAAGCTTTCTTT
CDR3: CAWSMDRGTEAFF

size: -
V: TRBV28
J: TRBJ1-4
D: TRBD1
DNA: TGTGCCAGCAGTCAGGGACAGGGACAAGAAAAACTGTTTTTT
CDR3: CASSQGQGQEKLFF

size: -
V: TRBV2
J: TRBJ2-5
D: -
DNA: TGTGCCAGCAGTGGAATACAGCCTCAAGAGACCCAGTACTTC
CDR3: CASSGIQPQETQYF

size: once
V: TRBV30
J: TRBJ1-5
D: -
DNA: TGTGCCTGGGGGGGAGGCAATCAGCCCCAGCATTTT
CDR3: CAWGGGNQPQHF

size: -
V: TRBV2
J: TRBJ2-3
D: TRBD1
DNA: TGTGCCAGCAGACAGGGGGCAGATACGCAGTATTTT
CDR3: CASRQGADTQYF

size: -
V: TRBV15
J: TRBJ2-7
D: -
DNA: TGTGCCACCAGCAGGGGTACGGAAACCTACGAGCAGTACTTC
CDR3: CATSRGTETYEQYF

size: -
V: TRBV19
J: TRBJ2-6
D: -
DNA: TGTGCCAGTAGTATTGGGGCGGGTACTGGGGCCAACGTCCTGACTTTC
CDR3: CASSIGAGTGANVLTF

size: -
V: TRBV28
J: TRBJ1-1
D: TRBD1
DNA: TGTGCCAGCAGTGAACCGGGACACAGGGGCACTGAAGCTTTCTTT
CDR3: CASSEPGHRGTEAFF

size: -
V: TRBV2
J: TRBJ2-5
D: TRBD2
DNA: TGTGCCAGCAGTCCCCTTGGACTAGCGGGGCAAGAGACCCAGTACTTC
CDR3: CASSPLGLAGQETQYF

size: -
V: TRBV9
J: TRBJ2-5
D: -
DNA: TGTGCCAGCAGCGTACAAATGCAAGAGACCCAGTACTTC
CDR3: CASSVQMQETQYF

size: -
V: TRBV2
J: TRBJ2-7
D: -
DNA: TGTGCCAGTCTAGGGGCCCCTAGCTACGAGCAGTACTTC
CDR3: CASLGAPSYEQYF

size: -
V: TRBV4-3
J: TRBJ2-7
D: TRBD2
DNA: TGCGCCAGCAGCCAGACCTTCAGCGGGGAAACGAGCTCCTACGAGCAGTACTTC
CDR3: CASSQTFSGETSSYEQYF

size: -
V: TRBV7-2
J: TRBJ2-3
D: TRBD1
DNA: TGTGCCAGCAGCTTACTTGGGACAGGCATACTCACAGATACGCAGTATTTT
CDR3: CASSLLGTGILTDTQYF

size: -
V: TRBV7-9
J: TRBJ2-7
D: -
DNA: TGTGCCAGCAGCATGGGGGCCTACGAGCAGTACTTC
CDR3: CASSMGAYEQYF

size: -
V: TRBV27
J: TRBJ2-1
D: TRBD2
DNA: TGTGCCAGCAGTCCTTTGGCGGGAGCCAATGAGCAGTTCTTC
CDR3: CASSPLAGANEQFF

size: -
V: TRBV7-7
J: TRBJ2-3
D: -
DNA: TGTGCTAGCAGCTTAGAGCTAGCTTCAGATACGCAGTATTTT
CDR3: CASSLELASDTQYF

size: -
V: TRBV14
J: TRBJ1-5
D: TRBD1
DNA: TGTGCCAGCAGCCAAGTTAATAGGGACAGGGGCAGCAATCAGCCCCAGCATTTT
CDR3: CASSQVNRDRGSNQPQHF

size: -
V: TRBV19
J: TRBJ2-5
D: -
DNA: TGTGCCAGTAGTATAGACAGGTCGGGGGTTAGGGAGGCCCAGTACTTC
CDR3: CASSIDRSGVREAQYF

size: -
V: TRBV5-1
J: TRBJ2-2
D: -
DNA: TGCGCCAGCAGGGTCACTAGCTCCGGGGAGCTGTTTTTT
CDR3: CASRVTSSGELFF

size: -
V: TRBV7-2
J: TRBJ2-3
D: -
DNA: TGTGCCAGCAGCTTAACAGGGAACACAGATACGCAGTATTTT
CDR3: CASSLTGNTDTQYF

size: -
V: TRBV29-1
J: TRBJ2-6
D: -
DNA: TGCAGCGCCATAAGCTCTGGGGCCAACGTCCTGACTTTC
CDR3: CSAISSGANVLTF

size: -
V: TRBV18
J: TRBJ1-3
D: -
DNA: TGTGCCAGCTCACCACAAGCTTATGGAAACACCATATATTTT
CDR3: CASSPQAYGNTIYF

size: -
V: TRBV6-6
J: TRBJ2-7
D: -
DNA: TGTGCCAGCAGGGAGAAGGAGCAGTACTTC
CDR3: CASREKEQYF

size: -
V: TRBV6-6
J: TRBJ2-2
D: -
DNA: TGTGCCAGCAGTTACTCCCCAGGATACACCGGGGAGCCGTTTTTT
CDR3: CASSYSPGYTGEPFF

size: -
V: TRBV5-1
J: TRBJ2-4
D: TRBD2
DNA: TGCGCCAGCAGCTCTGACGGGGGGAGAACCAACATTCAGTACTTC
CDR3: CASSSDGGRTNIQYF

size: -
V: TRBV4-3
J: TRBJ2-1
D: -
DNA: TGCGCCAGCAGCCAGTTTAGGGGGTCCTACAATGAGCAGTTCTTC
CDR3: CASSQFRGSYNEQFF

size: -
V: TRBV2
J: TRBJ2-6
D: -
DNA: TGTGCCAGCAGGACCGAGAGCTCTGGGGCCAACGTCCTGACTTTC
CDR3: CASRTESSGANVLTF

size: -
V: TRBV7-3
J: TRBJ2-1
D: TRBD1
DNA: TGTGCCAGCAGCCGGGACAGCGCGAACAATGAGCAGTTCTTC
CDR3: CASSRDSANNEQFF

size: -
V: TRBV5-6
J: TRBJ2-3
D: TRBD2
DNA: TGTGCCAGCAGCTCAACTAGCGGGACGCCCCGAACTAGCACAGATACGCAGTATTTT
CDR3: CASSSTSGTPRTSTDTQYF